This T cell receptor (beta chain) was found in a study of blood T cell repertoires in COVID-19 (dated by TCRdb to the early 2020s). About the study as a whole: Collaborator samples came from the United States, Italy and Spain and covered acute and convalescent phases of COVID-19. The material from the prospective study consisted of cDNA or gDNA derived from T cells, B-cell-depleted T cells, or PBMCs. Deeply sampled blood TCRbeta repertoires from subjects exposed to, actively infected with, or recovered from COVID-19 were included in the dataset. The repertoires were made available in a free public database intended to serve as a resource for research on the immune response to SARS-CoV-2. Samples were obtained from the ongoing ImmuneRACE study (first 160 participants) and from 1,254 subjects provided by 6 global collaborators. Nearly every sample came with metadata listing a de-identified subject ID, COVID-19 status, age in years and sex. Where available, HLA class I and class II types were taken from metadata supplied by the sample provider and were not determined by assay-based typing. Points the paper makes about the study in general: How much clinical and demographic metadata was included differed by source and by participant, and the metadata was provided uncurated.

As concerns this clone: Its antigen remains undetermined. Base qualities are not recorded, but no much larger clone differs from it by a single base.

Collaborating institutions collected whole blood in K2EDTA tubes following their own protocols. For TCRbeta analysis, collaborator samples were shipped as frozen whole blood, as isolated PBMCs, or as DNA extracted from either sample type. Germline trimming amounts to 4 bases on V and 4 bases on J, with 7 as the count of junction bases outside the gene matches. CDR1 and CDR2, per the germline V gene, are MDHEN and SYDVKM. The CDR3 numbers 15 residues from cysteine through phenylalanine. Of all the DNA, just the CDR3 is kept, 45 bases in frame from base 1. TCRbeta CDR3 regions were amplified from genomic DNA by means of the immunoSEQ Assay, a bias-controlled multiplex PCR. Per the authors' processing: Within the assay, amplification of reference gene primers was used to estimate how many nucleated cells each sample contained. Sequence reads were collapsed and filtered to measure the absolute abundance of every unique TCRbeta CDR3 rearrangement. Productive Simpson clonality was computed per sample as the square root of Simpson's diversity index over productive rearrangements. In its TCRdb copy, this immuneACCESS table keeps in-frame sequences only and misses some clones. Where compared with another copy, unresolved V genes explain less than half of these, and the others have no known cause. That table gives V, J and clone size, and the DNA gave D and trimming. A total of over 200,000 clones appear in this sample, approximately 84% of them only once. The biggest ten clones account for under 2.5% of the sample.

This sequence originates from a man aged 35 to 55 with active or convalescent COVID-19. The chain joins TRBV28 to TRBJ2-7, with 10 central nucleotides matching TRBD2. Source material: peripheral blood. The CDR3 has the sequence CASSSFRLAGYEQYF. The nucleotides are TGTGCCAGCAGTTCATTCAGACTAGCGGGTTACGAGCAGTACTTC.